The present TCR beta chain was sequenced within a study of T cells in women clearing cervical HPV infection. As regards this clone: The read terminates 3 residues before the CDR3 end, so the remaining end is supplied by the germline J gene.

The length of the CDR3 is 14 residues. V gave up 5 bases and J gave up 2 bases; unmatched junction bases: 1. Germline lookup yields CDR1 SGHTA and CDR2 FQGNSA. TCRdb's copy holds only in-frame clones and misses some; the assay was immunoSEQ multiplex PCR. The table for this sample gives some 20,000 clones. The sequenced sample consisted of blood buffy coat. The receptor was isolated from a woman aged 18 to 75 with a cervical HPV16 infection that either progressed to CIN3+ or cleared (not recorded which). The V call is TRBV7-2, the J call TRBJ2-5; 11 bases line up with TRBD1. CDR3 amino acids: CASSRDRGQETQYF. The CDR3 bases that were read are TGTGCCAGCAGCCGGGACAGGGGGCAAGAGACC.